A selection of T cell receptor beta chains follows, all from one sample in a study of monozygotic twins with inflammatory bowel disease. For each CDR3 protein, TCRdb gives one entry from its re-call of the 5' RACE reads, without DNA. Recorded for this sample: approximately 330,000 distinct CDR3 sequences. What was sequenced was blood. The receptors shown here come from a human donor with ulcerative colitis or Crohn's disease, or a healthy co-twin of an affected twin (not recorded which). Both conserved end residues are part of each CDR3.

j_call: TRBJ2-3
cdr3_length: 16
v_call: TRBV7-2
cdr3_aa: CASSLWGAGSTDTQYF

j_call: TRBJ1-1
cdr3_length: 11
v_call: TRBV28
cdr3_aa: CASLVNTEAFF

j_call: TRBJ1-2
cdr3_length: 16
v_call: TRBV28
cdr3_aa: CASNTPQGAGNYGYTF

j_call: TRBJ2-3
cdr3_length: 12
v_call: TRBV5-1
cdr3_aa: CASSLVGDTQYF

j_call: TRBJ2-2
cdr3_length: 14
v_call: TRBV10-3
cdr3_aa: CAISERENTGELFF

j_call: TRBJ2-1
cdr3_length: 15
v_call: TRBV30
cdr3_aa: CAWSRSGLAVNEQFF

j_call: TRBJ2-7
cdr3_length: 15
v_call: TRBV14
cdr3_aa: CASSRGTGQTYEQYF

j_call: TRBJ2-7
cdr3_length: 12
v_call: TRBV20-1
cdr3_aa: CSAPGHLYEQYF

j_call: TRBJ1-3
cdr3_length: 18
v_call: TRBV11-1
cdr3_aa: CASSFGQGRDRGGNTIYF

j_call: TRBJ2-3
cdr3_length: 16
v_call: TRBV28
cdr3_aa: CASSLTVPSGTDTQYF

j_call: TRBJ2-1
cdr3_length: 16
v_call: TRBV9
cdr3_aa: CASSVDPDSPWNEQFF

j_call: TRBJ2-7
cdr3_length: 15
v_call: TRBV6-5
cdr3_aa: CASSYSPGGLGEQYF

j_call: TRBJ2-7
cdr3_length: 13
v_call: TRBV12-3/TRBV12-4
cdr3_aa: CASSYRVSYEQYF

j_call: TRBJ2-5
cdr3_length: 15
v_call: TRBV5-4
cdr3_aa: CASSLLGMGEETQYF

j_call: TRBJ2-1
cdr3_length: 19
v_call: TRBV24-1
cdr3_aa: CATSDSLGPGGSSYNEQFF

j_call: TRBJ1-2
cdr3_length: 14
v_call: TRBV27
cdr3_aa: CASSFWDREGGYTF

j_call: TRBJ1-5
cdr3_length: 15
v_call: TRBV7-2
cdr3_aa: CASSWGGTSGQPQHF

j_call: TRBJ2-7
cdr3_length: 13
v_call: TRBV9
cdr3_aa: CASSATGFYEQYF

j_call: TRBJ1-2
cdr3_length: 14
v_call: TRBV7-3
cdr3_aa: CASSLFAGDNGYTF

j_call: TRBJ1-2
cdr3_length: 13
v_call: TRBV2
cdr3_aa: CASSQQGRYGYTF

j_call: TRBJ1-2
cdr3_length: 13
v_call: TRBV5-6
cdr3_aa: CASSLADGVGYTF

j_call: TRBJ2-1
cdr3_length: 18
v_call: TRBV29-1
cdr3_aa: CSVGPGLQGLGFNNEQFF